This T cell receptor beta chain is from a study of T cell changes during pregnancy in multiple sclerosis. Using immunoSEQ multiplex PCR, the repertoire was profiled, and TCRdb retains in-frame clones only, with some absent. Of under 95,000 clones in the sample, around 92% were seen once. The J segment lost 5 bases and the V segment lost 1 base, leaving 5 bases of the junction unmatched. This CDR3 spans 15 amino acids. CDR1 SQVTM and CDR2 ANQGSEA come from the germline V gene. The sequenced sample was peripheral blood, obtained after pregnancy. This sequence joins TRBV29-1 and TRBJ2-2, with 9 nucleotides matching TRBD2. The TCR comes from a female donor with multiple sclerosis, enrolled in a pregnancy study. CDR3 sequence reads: CSVEASGDLTGELFF. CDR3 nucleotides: TGCAGCGTTGAAGCTAGCGGGGACCTAACCGGGGAGCTGTTTTTT.